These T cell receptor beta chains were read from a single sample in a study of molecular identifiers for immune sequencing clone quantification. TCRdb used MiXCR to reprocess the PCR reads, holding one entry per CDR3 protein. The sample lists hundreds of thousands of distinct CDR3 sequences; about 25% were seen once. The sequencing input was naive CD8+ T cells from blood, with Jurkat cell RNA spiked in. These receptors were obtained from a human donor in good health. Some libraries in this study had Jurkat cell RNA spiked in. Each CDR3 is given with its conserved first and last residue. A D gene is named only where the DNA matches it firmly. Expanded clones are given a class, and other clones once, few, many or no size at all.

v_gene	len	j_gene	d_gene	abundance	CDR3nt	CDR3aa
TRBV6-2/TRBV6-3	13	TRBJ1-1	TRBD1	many	TGTGCCAGCAGTCGAGACAGGGTGGCTGAAGCTTTCTTT	CASSRDRVAEAFF
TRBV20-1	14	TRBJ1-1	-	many	TGCAGTGCTAGAGATCAGCAGATGAACACTGAAGCTTTCTTT	CSARDQQMNTEAFF
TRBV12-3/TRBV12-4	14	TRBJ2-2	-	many	TGTGCCAACTCACAGGGAGGAGTGACCGGGGAGCTGTTTTTT	CANSQGGVTGELFF
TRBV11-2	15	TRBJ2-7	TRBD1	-	TGTGCCAGCAGCTCAGGGACAGGCCGCCCCTACGAGCAGTACTTC	CASSSGTGRPYEQYF
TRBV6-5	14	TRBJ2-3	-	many	TGTGCCAGCAGTTACGGCCGCAGCACAGATACGCAGTATTTT	CASSYGRSTDTQYF
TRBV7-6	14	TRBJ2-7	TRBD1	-	TGTGCCAGCAGTTCCGGGACAGTGGACTACGAGCAGTACTTC	CASSSGTVDYEQYF
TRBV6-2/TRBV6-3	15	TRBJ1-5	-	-	TGTGCCAGCAGTTCAGACAGTTCCAGCAATCAGCCCCAGCATTTT	CASSSDSSSNQPQHF
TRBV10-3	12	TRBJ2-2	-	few	TGTGCCATCAAAAAATCCACCGGGGAGCTGTTTTTT	CAIKKSTGELFF
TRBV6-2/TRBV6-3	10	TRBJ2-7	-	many	TGTGCCAGCGGGGAAAACGAGCAGTACTTC	CASGENEQYF
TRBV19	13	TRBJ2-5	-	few	TGTGCCAGTAAACCACGACTAGAGGAGACCCAGTACTTC	CASKPRLEETQYF
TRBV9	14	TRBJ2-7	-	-	TGTGCGCGCAGCGTGGGTGGTGGCACCTACGAGCAGTACTTC	CARSVGGGTYEQYF
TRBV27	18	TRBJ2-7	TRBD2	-	TGTGCCAGCAGTTCCAACCCGGGACTAGCGGGTCCGGGCTACGAGCAGTACTTC	CASSSNPGLAGPGYEQYF
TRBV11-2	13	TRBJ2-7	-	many	TGTGCCAGCAGGGAAACTACTGCCTACGAGCAGTACTTC	CASRETTAYEQYF
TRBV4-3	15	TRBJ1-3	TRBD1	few	TGCGCCAGCAGCTCGGGGACAGGGGACGGAAACACCATATATTTT	CASSSGTGDGNTIYF
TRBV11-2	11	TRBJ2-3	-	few	TGTGCCAGCAGCGGGATAGAGGCGCAGTATTTT	CASSGIEAQYF
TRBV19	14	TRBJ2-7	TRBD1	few	TGTGCCAGCAGGGACAGGGATTCTTTCCACGAGCAGTACTTC	CASRDRDSFHEQYF
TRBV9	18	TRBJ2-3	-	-	TGTGCCGGCAGCCCTCGCTCCGGGGCGGGGTACGACACAGATACGCAGTATTTT	CAGSPRSGAGYDTDTQYF
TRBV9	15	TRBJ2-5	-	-	TGTGCCAGCAGTGATGGGGGAGGTGGACGAGAGACCCAGTACTTC	CASSDGGGGRETQYF
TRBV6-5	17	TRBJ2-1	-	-	TGTGCCAGCAGTTACACCCTGCAGGGGAGCTCCTACAATGAGCAGTTCTTC	CASSYTLQGSSYNEQFF
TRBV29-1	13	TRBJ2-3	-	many	TGCAGCGTTAGAGGCAGTAGCACAGATACGCAGTATTTT	CSVRGSSTDTQYF
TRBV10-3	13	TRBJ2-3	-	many	TGTGCCATCTTGAGCGGGCTCTCAGATACGCAGTATTTT	CAILSGLSDTQYF
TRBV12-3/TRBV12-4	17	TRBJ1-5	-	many	TGTGCCAGCAGTCCCCCCCCCCACCAGGGGATGGATCAGCCCCAGCATTTT	CASSPPPHQGMDQPQHF
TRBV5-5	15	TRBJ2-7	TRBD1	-	TGTGCCAGCAGCTTGGAGGGACAGCACTCCTACGAGCAGTACTTC	CASSLEGQHSYEQYF
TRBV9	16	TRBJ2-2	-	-	TGTGCCCGCAGCGTAGATATATTTCCGAACACCGGGGAGCTGTTTTTT	CARSVDIFPNTGELFF
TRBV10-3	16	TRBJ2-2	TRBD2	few	TGTGCCATCAGTGAAACTAGCGGGATTAACACCGGGGAGCTGTTTTTT	CAISETSGINTGELFF
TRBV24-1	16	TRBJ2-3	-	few	TGTGCCACCAGTGATTCAACGGGAGTCGGTACAGATACGCAGTATTTT	CATSDSTGVGTDTQYF
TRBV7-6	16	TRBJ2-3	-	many	TGTGCCAGCAGCTTATCTGGACACCAAGACACAGATACGCAGTATTTT	CASSLSGHQDTDTQYF
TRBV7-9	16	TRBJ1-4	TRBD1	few	TGTGCCAGCAGCTTAGCAGACAGGGGTGTCGAGAAAAAACTGTTTTTT	CASSLADRGVEKKLFF
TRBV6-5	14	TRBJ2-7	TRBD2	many	TGTGCCAGCAGTTACTATGGGGGAGGGTACGAGCAGTACTTC	CASSYYGGGYEQYF
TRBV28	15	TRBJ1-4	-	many	TGTGCCAGCAGTTCCCCGGCGCGCGTTAATGAAAAACTGTTTTTT	CASSSPARVNEKLFF
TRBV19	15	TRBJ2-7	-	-	TGTGCCCGTACTCTAGGGGGGGGGCAAGCCTACGAGCAGTACTTC	CARTLGGGQAYEQYF
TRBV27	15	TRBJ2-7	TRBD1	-	TGTGCCAGCCGTTACACCGGGACAGGGGACTACGAGCAGTACTTC	CASRYTGTGDYEQYF
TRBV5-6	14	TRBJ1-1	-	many	TGTGCCAGCAGCTTGGGAGGAGAGAACACTGAAGCTTTCTTT	CASSLGGENTEAFF
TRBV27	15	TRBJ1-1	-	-	TGTGCCAGCAGTTCCCGGGGAGTCATGAACACTGAAGCTTTCTTT	CASSSRGVMNTEAFF
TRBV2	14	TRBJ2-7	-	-	TGTGCCACTTCTGACAGGAGGCGCCCCTACGAGCAGTACTTC	CATSDRRRPYEQYF
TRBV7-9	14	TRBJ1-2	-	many	TGTGCCAGCAGCTTAGCGCAAGTTAACTATGGCTACACCTTC	CASSLAQVNYGYTF
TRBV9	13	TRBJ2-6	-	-	TGTGCCAGCACTATCTCTGGGGCCAACGTCCTGACTTTC	CASTISGANVLTF
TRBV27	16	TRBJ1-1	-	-	-	CASSPVGTGADTEAYF
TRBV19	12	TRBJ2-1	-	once	TGTGCCAGTGGTATAGGATCAAATGAGCAGTTCTTC	CASGIGSNEQFF
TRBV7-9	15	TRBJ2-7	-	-	TGTGCCAGCAGCTCCCCTATGGCGGAATCCTACGAGCAGTACTTC	CASSSPMAESYEQYF
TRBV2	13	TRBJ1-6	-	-	TGTGCCAGACAGAGCTCCTATAATTCACCCCTCCACTTT	CARQSSYNSPLHF
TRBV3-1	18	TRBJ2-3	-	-	TGTGCCAGCAGCCAAGATGAGGGGCGGGTCCCCGGGGAAGATACGCAGTATTTT	CASSQDEGRVPGEDTQYF
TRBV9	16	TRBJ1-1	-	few	TGTGCCAGCAGCGTAGTGGTCGGTCAGAAACGCACTGAAGCTTTCTTT	CASSVVVGQKRTEAFF
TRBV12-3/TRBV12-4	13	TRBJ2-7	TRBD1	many	TGTGCCAGCAGGCAGGGACAGGGGAACGAGCAGTACTTC	CASRQGQGNEQYF
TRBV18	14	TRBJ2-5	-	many	TGTGCCAGCTCACCACCTTCCTCGAGTTTGACCCAGTACTTC	CASSPPSSSLTQYF
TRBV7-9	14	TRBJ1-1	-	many	TGTGCCAGCAGCTTATCGGACGCGGGCAATGAAGCTTTCTTT	CASSLSDAGNEAFF
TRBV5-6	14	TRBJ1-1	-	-	TGTGCCAGCAGCCCATCGGGGGGGGCCACTGAAGCTTTCTTT	CASSPSGGATEAFF
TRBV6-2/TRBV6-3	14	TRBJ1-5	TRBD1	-	TGTGCCGGATCGACAGGGGATGGCAATCAGCCCCAGCATTTT	CAGSTGDGNQPQHF
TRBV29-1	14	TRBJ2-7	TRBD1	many	TGCAGCGTTCGTTTTTGGGACAGTGCCTACGAGCAGTACTTC	CSVRFWDSAYEQYF
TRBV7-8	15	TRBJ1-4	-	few	TGTGCCAGCAGCTTAATACGCGGGGAGGGGGAAAAGCTGTTTTTT	CASSLIRGEGEKLFF
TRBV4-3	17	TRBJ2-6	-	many	TGCGCCAGCAGCCAAGATTCGGAGATCCGTGGGGCCAACGTCCTGACTTTC	CASSQDSEIRGANVLTF
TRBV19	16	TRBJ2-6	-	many	TGTGCCAGTAGTATAGGTTTCCCCTCTGGGGCCAACGTCCTGACTTTC	CASSIGFPSGANVLTF
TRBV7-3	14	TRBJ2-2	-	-	TGTGCCAGCAGCTTCGGACACAACACCGGGGAGCTGGTTTTT	CASSFGHNTGELVF
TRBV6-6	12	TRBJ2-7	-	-	TGTGCCAGCAGTTACTCATCGAACGAGCAGTACTTC	CASSYSSNEQYF
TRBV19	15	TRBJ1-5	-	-	TGTGCCAGTAGTTGGGACGCCCGAGGGAATCAGCCCCAGCATTTT	CASSWDARGNQPQHF
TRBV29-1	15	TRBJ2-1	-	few	TGCAGCGTTGAAGACAGGGGGGACGCCTACAATGAGCAGTTCTTC	CSVEDRGDAYNEQFF
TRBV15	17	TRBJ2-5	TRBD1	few	TGTGCCACCAGCAGCCCCACGAGCAAGGGGGCAGGAGAGACCCAGTACTTC	CATSSPTSKGAGETQYF